The 15 T cell receptor beta chains below all came from one sample that was sequenced in a study of blood T cell repertoires in COVID-19. TCRdb keeps only in-frame clones here, not all; method: immunoSEQ multiplex PCR. The table includes a few hundred thousand clones, 80% to 90% detected once. Sequencing used peripheral blood. The receptors shown here come from a woman in her thirties or forties who had recovered from COVID-19.

The CDR3 here is CASSLDLGLAGAGGELFF. In DNA, the CDR3 is TGCGCCAGCAGCTTAGACCTCGGACTAGCGGGGGCCGGCGGGGAGCTGTTTTTT. The chain recombines TRBV5-1 with TRBJ2-2; 13 bases are a match to TRBD2. The CDR3 totals 18 residues. Germline values: CDR1 SGHRS, CDR2 YFSETQ. Trimming cost V 2 bases and J 7 bases; bases outside gene matches: 11.

Turning to this clone: A read error is possible here, since a much larger clone lies one base away. V gene TRBV7-2 combines with J gene TRBJ2-7; TRBD1 might be the D (5 bases). The CDR3 covers 12 residues. V lost 2 bases to trimming and J lost 3 bases, with 5 bases between them. Germline V CDR1 and CDR2: SGHTA, FQGNSA. CDR3 sequence (DNA): TGTGCCAGCAGCTTACAGGGCTACGAGCAGTACTTC. Amino acid sequence: CASSLQGYEQYF.

This clone has just a few counts. The chain uses TRBV10-2 and TRBJ1-1, with D possibly being TRBD1 (5 bases). The CDR3 length is 13 residues. Between the trimmed V and J ends, which lost 4 bases and 6 bases, there was a span of 12 bases. Per germline, CDR1 WSHSY and CDR2 SAAADI. This chain's CDR3 is CASSVAGSAEAFF. The CDR3 nucleotides are TGCGCCAGCAGTGTAGCAGGGTCCGCTGAAGCTTTCTTT.

This chain links TRBV11-2 with TRBJ1-2; a possible D gene is TRBD1 (5 bases). Germline assignment: CDR1 SGHAT and CDR2 FQNNGV. With 6 bases removed from V and 1 base from J, the gap between germline ends came to 15 bases. This CDR3 region has 15 residues. CDR3 in amino acids: CASSQGSLYNYGYTF. The DNA for the CDR3 is TGTGCCAGCAGTCAGGGCAGCCTCTATAACTATGGCTACACCTTC.

V is TRBV5-1 and J is TRBJ2-2; no reliable D call. V was pared by 0 bases and J by 4 bases, with 10 bases between. The CDR3 covers 15 residues. Germline V gives CDR1 SGHRS, CDR2 YFSETQ. CDR3 DNA: TGCGCCAGCAGCTTGGCTACAGAAGTCACCGGGGAGCTGTTTTTT. Its translation: CASSLATEVTGELFF.

This clone was detected once. The CDR3 DNA reads as TGTGCCAGCAGCCAAGAGGGCTGGGGAGATGGCTACACCTTC. Amino acid sequence: CASSQEGWGDGYTF. The V gene is TRBV3-1 (or the pseudogene TRBV3-2), the J gene TRBJ1-2; D not resolved. The germline CDR1 and CDR2 sequences are LGHDT and YNNKEL (reference sequence). The CDR3 is 14 residues long. V lost 0 bases, J lost 6 bases, and 11 bases lay in between.

V is TRBV29-1 and J is TRBJ1-1; 9 nucleotides match TRBD1. V was pared by 3 bases and J by 5 bases, with 4 bases of the junction left unmatched. Germline CDR1 is SQVTM and CDR2 is ANQGSEA. The CDR3 consists of 13 residues. CDR3 sequence: CSVEGQGGTEAFF. Here the CDR3 DNA reads TGCAGCGTTGAGGGACAGGGTGGGACTGAAGCTTTCTTT.

This clone was seen only once. This chain joins TRBV9 and TRBJ2-3; TRBD2 agrees at 7 bases. Germline trimming cut 0 bases from V and 1 base from J; bases unmatched to any gene: 5. The germline V gene encodes CDR1 SGDLS and CDR2 YYNGEE. This CDR3 contains 16 residues. The CDR3 region is CASSVALAEGTDTQYF. Here the CDR3 DNA reads TGTGCCAGCAGCGTAGCCCTAGCGGAGGGCACAGATACGCAGTATTTT.

The chain employs TRBV4-2 and TRBJ2-7; 8 bases align to TRBD2. V dropped 0 bases and J dropped 7; count of bases not matched to a gene: 8. There are 15 residues in the CDR3. CDR1 is LGHNA, CDR2 YNFKEQ, per germline. The CDR3 DNA is TGTGCCAGCAGCCAAGAGGCGGGGGGTTCCGGAGAGCAGTACTTC. As protein: CASSQEAGGSGEQYF.

J is TRBJ1-4 and V is TRBV27; 7 nucleotides align to TRBD1. V shed 8 bases and J 0 bases; nucleotides not matched to a gene: 9. Germline assignment: CDR1 MNHEY and CDR2 SMNVEV (reference sequence). The CDR3 sequence is 16 residues long. CDR3 residues: CASRGQAFTTNEKLFF. In nucleotides, the CDR3 is TGTGCCAGCCGTGGACAGGCTTTTACAACTAATGAAAAACTGTTTTTT.

V is TRBV11-2 and J is TRBJ1-2, with D perhaps TRBD1 (5 bases). The CDR3 consists of 15 residues. The V end was cut by 0 bases, the J end by 7 bases, with 15 bases between. Germline CDR1 SGHAT, CDR2 FQNNGV. The CDR3, as DNA: TGTGCCAGCAGCTTAGAGCGGGGGGTTTTCCTTGGCTACACCTTC. It encodes CASSLERGVFLGYTF.

This sequence joins TRBV19 and TRBJ2-3; 13 bases map to TRBD2. The junction had 7 bases not matched to a gene; V was cut back by 6 bases and J by 7 bases. From germline, CDR1 is LNHDA and CDR2 SQIVND (reference sequence). The CDR3 sequence is 15 residues long. The CDR3 DNA reads as TGTGCCAGTAGCCAGACTAGCGGGGGGACCAATACGCAGTATTTT. Amino acid sequence: CASSQTSGGTNTQYF. The variable domain in full, completed from reference TRBV19 and TRBJ2-3, reads DGGITQSPKYLFRKEGQNVTLSCEQNLNHDAMYWYRQDPGQGLRLIYYSQIVNDFQKGDIAEGYSVSREKKESFPLTVTSAQKNPTAFYLCASSQTSGGTNTQYFGPGTRLTVL.

This clone appeared a few times. The genes are TRBV9 and TRBJ1-1; D gene ambiguous. Germline V gene sequence: CDR1 SGDLS, CDR2 YYNGEE. The V gene lost 0 bases and the J gene lost 4 bases, with 13 bases spanning the gap. CDR3 size: 15 residues. CDR3 sequence reads: CASSVARVGLTEAFF. Written as DNA, the CDR3 is TGTGCCAGCAGCGTAGCTCGGGTCGGTCTCACTGAAGCTTTCTTT.

The chain joins TRBV10-3 to TRBJ2-1; 11 bases align to TRBD2. The V gene's germline CDR1 is ENHRY and CDR2 SYGVKD. With 4 bases clipped from V and 8 bases from J, the junction kept 1 base outside the gene matches. This CDR3 is 13 amino acids long. CDR3 sequence reads: CAISGGLADEQFF. CDR3 in DNA: TGTGCCATCAGTGGGGGACTAGCGGATGAGCAGTTCTTC.

This rearrangement joins TRBV7-2 to TRBJ2-5, with TRBD1 identical over 10 bases. The junction had 6 bases not matched to a gene; V was cut back by 2 bases and J by 0 bases. Per germline, CDR1 SGHTA and CDR2 FQGNSA. This CDR3 has 17 amino acids. CDR3 DNA: TGTGCCAGCAGCTTAAGTGGGACAGGGGCGTACCAAGAGACCCAGTACTTC. It codes for CASSLSGTGAYQETQYF.